Listed here are 30 T cell receptor beta chains from one sample, sequenced in a study of Graves' ophthalmopathy and Graves' hyperthyroidism. From RNA, the CDR3 regions of TCR beta chains were amplified and sequenced. HTBI-primed first-round RT-PCR preceded second-round multiplex PCR. MiXCR, run by TCRdb on the multiplex PCR reads, gives a single entry per CDR3 protein. The sample records over a million distinct CDR3 sequences, roughly 35% being singletons. The source material was peripheral blood or thyroid tissue (not recorded which). The receptors stem from an adult man with Graves' hyperthyroidism.

Turning to this clonotype: Compared with germline, one end of the junction differs, possibly owing to a read error. The V call is TRBV14, the J call TRBJ1-1, with 9 bases fitting TRBD1. This CDR3 has 9 residues. The germline V gene encodes CDR1 SGHDN and CDR2 FVKESK. This CDR3 reads CASSLQGAF. CDR3 DNA: TGTGCCAGCAGTCTACAGGGGGCCTTT.

This clonotype was recorded a few times. The V and J genes are TRBV27 and TRBJ1-6; 8 bases match TRBD1. The V gene end was trimmed by 7 bases and the J gene end by 9 bases; junction bases not matched to a gene: 8. Germline CDR1 MNHEY, CDR2 SMNVEV (reference sequence). This CDR3 has 14 amino acids. The CDR3 here is CASTTQGAGSPLHF. The CDR3 DNA reads TGTGCCAGCACCACTCAGGGGGCGGGTTCACCCCTCCACTTT.

This clonotype was detected many times. J is TRBJ2-7 and V is TRBV20-1; TRBD1 matches at 8 bases. The junction had 6 bases not matched to a gene; V was cut back by 5 bases and J by 3 bases. The CDR3 loop spans 13 amino acids. CDR1 is DFQATT, CDR2 SNEGSKA, per germline (reference sequence). This CDR3 reads CSALDRVYYEQYF. The CDR3 DNA reads TGCAGTGCTTTGGACAGGGTGTACTACGAGCAGTACTTC.

This clonotype was seen more than once but under ten times. This chain connects TRBV6-5 to TRBJ1-2, with D hard to call. The V gene's germline CDR1 is MNHEY and CDR2 SVGAGI. V dropped 2 bases and J dropped 4 bases, with 14 bases sitting between them. CDR3 length: 15 residues. The CDR3 nucleotides read TGTGCCAGCAGTTACAACCCTGAATTGACCTATGGCTACACCTTC. This gives the protein CASSYNPELTYGYTF.

The V and J genes are TRBV7-2 and TRBJ1-1; maybe TRBD1 (5 bases). CDR3 size: 13 residues. Germline V lookup: CDR1 SGHTA, CDR2 FQGNSA. The germline V and J ends were trimmed by 8 bases and 1 base, with 11 bases remaining between them. The CDR3 coding sequence is TGTGCCAGCCAACGACAGAAGAACACTGAAGCTTTCTTT. As protein: CASQRQKNTEAFF. The variable domain in full, completed from reference TRBV7-2 and TRBJ1-1, reads GAGVSQSPSNKVTEKGKDVELRCDPISGHTALYWYRQSLGQGLEFLIYFQGNSAPDKSGLPSDRFSAERTGGSVSTLTIQRTQQEDSAVYLCASQRQKNTEAFFGQGTRLTVV.

This clonotype occurred many times. The gene calls are TRBV10-3 and TRBJ2-2; 7 bases line up with TRBD2. This CDR3 has 16 residues. CDR1 is ENHRY, CDR2 SYGVKD, per germline. V shed 7 bases and J 2 bases; nucleotides not matched to a gene: 10. The CDR3 DNA sequence: TGTGCCATCAACTCCGGGCTAGCGGTTAACACCGGGGAGCTGTTTTTT. Amino acid sequence: CAINSGLAVNTGELFF.

This clonotype was recorded many times. J is TRBJ1-3 and V is TRBV10-3; no clear D gene. This CDR3 contains 12 residues. With 11 bases removed from V and 0 bases from J, the gap between germline ends came to 8 bases. Germline lookup yields CDR1 ENHRY and CDR2 SYGVKD. The CDR3 coding sequence is TGTGCCGCCCGAGGCTCTGGAAACACCATATATTTT. Its translation is CAARGSGNTIYF.

The chain employs TRBV20-1 and TRBJ2-2; D call uncertain. This CDR3 is built from 12 residues. Trimming pared 6 bases from V and 8 bases from J, leaving 13 bases between. In germline, CDR1 is DFQATT, CDR2 SNEGSKA (reference sequence). As DNA, the CDR3 is TGCAGTGCCCCCTCGTCCAGGGGGGAGCTGTTTTTT. Protein: CSAPSSRGELFF.

The chain has TRBV4-3 and TRBJ2-7; D unclear. The CDR3 loop spans 16 amino acids. Germline CDR1 reads LGHNA; CDR2 reads YSLEER. Between the trimmed V and J ends, which lost 0 bases and 3 bases, there was a span of 15 bases. The CDR3 DNA follows: TGCGCCAGCAGCCAAGACGGCGACCGATACATCTACGAGCAGTACTTC. It is translated as CASSQDGDRYIYEQYF.

The chain joins TRBV27 to TRBJ1-6; 8 positions match TRBD1. V gave up 5 bases and J gave up 9 bases; unmatched junction bases: 6. Germline V gives CDR1 MNHEY, CDR2 SMNVEV (reference sequence). The CDR3 has 14 amino acids. The CDR3 DNA follows: TGTGCCAGCAGTCTAGGGGACAGGTCTTCACCCCTCCACTTT. Its translation: CASSLGDRSSPLHF.

This chain joins TRBV28 and TRBJ2-7; weak D call: TRBD1 (6 bases). Germline V CDR1 and CDR2: MDHEN, SYDVKM. Trimming removed 5 bases from V and 2 bases from J, with 10 bases in between. The CDR3 sequence is 13 residues long. The CDR3 nucleotides read TGTGCCAGCAGTGGGGACACCCCCTACGAGCAGTACTTC. Encoded protein: CASSGDTPYEQYF.

This clonotype was counted many times. This chain connects TRBV30 to TRBJ1-2; weak D call: TRBD1 (5 bases). The germline CDR1 and CDR2 sequences are GTSNPN and SVGIG (reference sequence). Trimming shortened V by 0 bases and J by 5 bases, and 7 bases separated the two germline ends. CDR3 length: 12 residues. The DNA of the CDR3 is TGTGCCTGGAGTGTCGGGGGATATGGCTACACCTTC. This translates into CAWSVGGYGYTF. Together with reference TRBV30 and TRBJ1-2, the CDR3 gives the full variable domain: SQTIHQWPATLVQPVGSPLSLECTVEGTSNPNLYWYRQAAGRGLQLLFYSVGIGQISSEVPQNLSASRPQDRQFILSSKKLLLSDSGFYLCAWSVGGYGYTFGSGTRLTVV.

The chain uses TRBV2 and TRBJ2-7; 10 bases line up with TRBD2. Germline lookup yields CDR1 SNHLY and CDR2 FYNNEI. The junction had 8 bases not matched to a gene; V was cut back by 4 bases and J by 2 bases. This CDR3 is 16 amino acids long. As DNA, the CDR3 is TGTGCCAGCAGTGTCGGCACTAGCGGGGTGACCTACGAGCAGTACTTC. This encodes CASSVGTSGVTYEQYF.

This chain links TRBV10-3 with TRBJ1-5; D is unresolved. Trimming stripped 5 bases from V and 3 bases from J, with 8 bases between. Germline V lookup: CDR1 ENHRY, CDR2 SYGVKD. This CDR3 spans 13 amino acids. CDR3 amino acids: CAISYWDNQPQHF. The CDR3 DNA is TGTGCCATCAGTTACTGGGACAATCAGCCCCAGCATTTT.

There are many counts of this clonotype. The J gene is TRBJ2-7, the V gene TRBV7-2; unclear D gene. The CDR3 has 13 residues. The germline gives CDR1 SGHTA, CDR2 FQGNSA. Deletions cut 1 base from V and 3 bases from J, with 7 bases between. The CDR3 DNA reads as TGTGCCAGCAGCTTAGAGGAACGCTACGAGCAGTACTTC. This sequence encodes CASSLEERYEQYF. The full variable domain, completed using reference TRBV7-2 and TRBJ2-7, is GAGVSQSPSNKVTEKGKDVELRCDPISGHTALYWYRQSLGQGLEFLIYFQGNSAPDKSGLPSDRFSAERTGGSVSTLTIQRTQQEDSAVYLCASSLEERYEQYFGPGTRLTVT.

This clonotype showed up just a few times. The chain links TRBV7-2 to TRBJ1-5; 9 positions match TRBD1. The germline gives CDR1 SGHTA, CDR2 FQGNSA. V dropped 5 bases and J dropped 7; count of bases not matched to a gene: 9. The CDR3 loop spans 15 amino acids. The CDR3 here is CASSPGPGQGQPQHF. CDR3 coding DNA: TGTGCCAGCAGCCCCGGCCCGGGACAGGGCCAGCCCCAGCATTTT. Based on the CDR3 plus reference TRBV7-2 and TRBJ1-5, the full variable domain is GAGVSQSPSNKVTEKGKDVELRCDPISGHTALYWYRQSLGQGLEFLIYFQGNSAPDKSGLPSDRFSAERTGGSVSTLTIQRTQQEDSAVYLCASSPGPGQGQPQHFGDGTRLSIL.

This rearrangement joins TRBV20-1 to TRBJ2-5; possible D gene TRBD2, 6 bases. The germline CDR1 and CDR2 sequences are DFQATT and SNEGSKA (reference sequence). The CDR3 is 13 amino acids. Trimming took 5 bases from V and 5 from J, leaving 15 bases between them. The CDR3 bases are TGCAGTGCTCCGGGGGTTAGCAGGGAGACCCAGTACTTC. Its protein product is CSAPGVSRETQYF.

This clonotype was recorded at least ten times. The V gene is TRBV4-1, the J gene TRBJ1-5, with D unresolved. Trimming took off 0 bases at V and 7 bases at J, with 7 bases between the two ends. The length of the CDR3 is 13 residues. The germline gives CDR1 MGHRA, CDR2 YSYEKL. CDR3 bases: TGCGCCAGCAGCCAAGATCGGGAACAGCCCCAGCATTTT. It specifies CASSQDREQPQHF.

The V gene is TRBV7-2, the J gene TRBJ2-7; TRBD1 or TRBD2 may be the D gene (5 bases each). V was cut by 6 bases and J by 6 bases, with 18 bases left in between. The CDR3 totals 14 residues. The germline V gene has CDR1 SGHTA and CDR2 FQGNSA. The CDR3 bases are TGTGCCAGCAGTCGGGGCAGCCTGATGGGCGAGCAGTACTTC. Amino acids: CASSRGSLMGEQYF.

The rearrangement links TRBV7-9 to TRBJ2-1, with 7 bases matching TRBD1. Trimming cost V 6 bases and J 3 bases; bases outside gene matches: 5. The CDR3 has 14 amino acids. The germline gives CDR1 SEHNR, CDR2 FQNEAQ (reference sequence). This CDR3 is CASRQQGNYNEQFF. The CDR3 DNA is TGTGCCAGCAGACAACAGGGGAACTACAATGAGCAGTTCTTC.

This clonotype was found many times. The rearrangement joins TRBV14 to TRBJ2-5; D not certain. Trimming removed 2 bases at V and 3 bases at J, with 16 bases between. The germline V gene has CDR1 SGHDN and CDR2 FVKESK. The CDR3 runs to 16 residues. In nucleotides, the CDR3 is TGTGCCAGCAGCCAATATCTTGACACCGCGAAAGAGACCCAGTACTTC. Its translation: CASSQYLDTAKETQYF.

This clonotype was observed a few times. The rearrangement joins TRBV5-5 to TRBJ1-2; D remains unclear. The ends were cut back, 4 bases at V and 4 bases at J, with 14 bases in the middle. Germline V gene lookup returns CDR1 SGHKS and CDR2 YYEKEE (reference sequence). This CDR3 is 14 amino acids long. The CDR3 region is CASSPNRFGYGYTF. CDR3 sequence (DNA): TGTGCCAGCAGCCCAAATCGATTCGGCTATGGCTACACCTTC.

The sample holds one count of this clonotype. The chain links TRBV10-3 to TRBJ1-5; D remains unclear. CDR1 is ENHRY and CDR2 is SYGVKD in the germline V gene. This CDR3 spans 14 amino acids. V was trimmed by 1 base and J by 2 bases, leaving 6 bases between them. The CDR3 coding sequence is TGTGCCATCAGTGAGTACGGCGGCAATCAGCCCCAGCATTTT. Translating it yields CAISEYGGNQPQHF.

The gene calls are TRBV9 and TRBJ2-3; 11 bases are shared with TRBD2. The CDR3 has 17 residues. J lost 2 bases, V lost 0 bases, and 5 bases had no gene match. Per germline, CDR1 SGDLS and CDR2 YYNGEE. CDR3 amino acids: CASSVGGTSGFTDTQYF. The CDR3 nucleotides are TGTGCCAGCAGCGTAGGAGGGACTAGCGGTTTCACAGATACGCAGTATTTT.

J is TRBJ1-4 and V is TRBV10-1; tentative D call: TRBD1 (5 bases). CDR1 and CDR2 from the germline V gene are WNHNN and SYGVQD (reference sequence). CDR3 length: 13 residues. The CDR3, as DNA: TGCCCGCCGGCGAAGGGGCCCGGGGAAAAACTGTTTTTT. Amino acid sequence: CPPAKGPGEKLFF.

This clonotype showed up many times. V and J are TRBV24-1 and TRBJ2-5; 8 positions match TRBD2. The CDR3 is 15 amino acids. V was clipped by 1 base and J by 2 bases; unmatched bases: 2. Germline values: CDR1 KGHDR, CDR2 SFDVKD. The CDR3 loop reads CATSDFAGGQETQYF. In DNA, the CDR3 is TGTGCCACCAGTGATTTCGCGGGGGGACAAGAGACCCAGTACTTC.

This clonotype was recorded a few times. The V and J genes are TRBV5-4 and TRBJ1-6; D is unresolved. Germline V gene data show CDR1 as SGHNT and CDR2 as YYREEE (reference sequence). This CDR3 is 17 amino acids long. Trimming shortened V by 2 bases and J by 7 bases, and 19 bases separated the two germline ends. The CDR3 nucleotides are TGTGCCAGCAGCTTAGGGCCGAGGACGGCGAAAAATTCACCCCTCCACTTT. Translation: CASSLGPRTAKNSPLHF.

The rearrangement links TRBV10-3 to TRBJ1-4, with a tentative D call TRBD1 (6 bases). V lost 5 bases, J lost 7 bases, and 17 bases lay in between. The CDR3 covers 15 residues. Germline V gene data show CDR1 as ENHRY and CDR2 as SYGVKD. The CDR3 is CAISTRTVGAEKLFF. CDR3 nucleotides: TGTGCCATCAGTACCAGGACAGTGGGGGCTGAAAAACTGTTTTTT.

This clonotype was seen a few times. The chain joins TRBV2 to TRBJ1-5; D is undetermined. CDR3 length: 12 amino acids. Germline-derived CDR1 and CDR2 are SNHLY and FYNNEI. V was cut by 1 base and J by 9 bases, with 7 bases left in between. The CDR3 DNA follows: TGTGCCAGCAGTGAAGGTCCTCGGCCCCAGCATTTT. Its translation is CASSEGPRPQHF. The whole variable domain, filled in from reference TRBV2 and TRBJ1-5, reads EPEVTQTPSHQVTQMGQEVILRCVPISNHLYFYWYRQILGQKVEFLVSFYNNEISEKSEIFDDQFSVERPDGSNFTLKIRSTKLEDSAMYFCASSEGPRPQHFGDGTRLSIL.

Concerning this clonotype: Because the CDR3 is missing its conserved closing phenylalanine or tryptophan, this is likely a read error. No DNA is shown, since the ends of the CDR3 on it are uncertain; the CDR3 is the one TCRdb lists. The chain is built from TRBV7-9 and TRBJ2-5; the D call of TRBD2 is as the table states it, not checked on the DNA. Inclusive of both ends, the CDR3 amounts to 10 amino acids. Germline CDR1 SEHNR, CDR2 FQNEAQ (reference sequence). The CDR3 here is CASRTLARYT.